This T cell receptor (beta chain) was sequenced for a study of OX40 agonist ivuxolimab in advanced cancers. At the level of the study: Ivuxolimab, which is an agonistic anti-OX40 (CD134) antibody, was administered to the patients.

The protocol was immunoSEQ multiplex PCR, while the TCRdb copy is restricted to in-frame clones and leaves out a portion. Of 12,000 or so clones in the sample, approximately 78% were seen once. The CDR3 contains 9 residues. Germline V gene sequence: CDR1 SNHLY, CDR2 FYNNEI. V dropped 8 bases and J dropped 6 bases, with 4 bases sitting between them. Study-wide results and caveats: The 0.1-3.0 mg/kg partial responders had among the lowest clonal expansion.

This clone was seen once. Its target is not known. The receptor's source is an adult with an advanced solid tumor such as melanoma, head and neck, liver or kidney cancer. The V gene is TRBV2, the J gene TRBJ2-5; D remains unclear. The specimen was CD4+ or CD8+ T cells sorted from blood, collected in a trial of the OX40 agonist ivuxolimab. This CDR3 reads CASGKTQYF. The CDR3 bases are TGTGCCAGCGGAAAGACCCAGTACTTC.